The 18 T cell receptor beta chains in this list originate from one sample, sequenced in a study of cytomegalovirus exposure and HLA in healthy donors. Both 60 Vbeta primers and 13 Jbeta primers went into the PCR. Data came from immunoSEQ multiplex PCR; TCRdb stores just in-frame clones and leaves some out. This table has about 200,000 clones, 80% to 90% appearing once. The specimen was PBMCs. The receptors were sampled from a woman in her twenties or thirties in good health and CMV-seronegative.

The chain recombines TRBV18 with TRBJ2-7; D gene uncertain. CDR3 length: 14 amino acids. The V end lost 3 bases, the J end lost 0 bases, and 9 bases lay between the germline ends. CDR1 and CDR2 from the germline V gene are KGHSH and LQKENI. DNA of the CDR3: TGTGCCAGCTCACCGAGGATGGGCTCCTACGAGCAGTACTTC. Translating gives CASSPRMGSYEQYF.

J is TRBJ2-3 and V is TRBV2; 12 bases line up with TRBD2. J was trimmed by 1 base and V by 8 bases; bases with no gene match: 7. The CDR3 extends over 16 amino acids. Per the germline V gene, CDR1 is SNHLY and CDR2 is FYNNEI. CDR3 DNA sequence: TGTGCCAGCGGGACTAGCGGGCGCGGGCGCACAGATACGCAGTATTTT. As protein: CASGTSGRGRTDTQYF.

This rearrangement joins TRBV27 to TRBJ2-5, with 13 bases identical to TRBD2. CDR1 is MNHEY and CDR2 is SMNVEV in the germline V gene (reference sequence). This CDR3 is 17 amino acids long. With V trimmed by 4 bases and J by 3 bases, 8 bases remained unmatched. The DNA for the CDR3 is TGTGCCAGCAGTTCTATCACCGGACTAGCGGGAGAAGAGACCCAGTACTTC. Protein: CASSSITGLAGEETQYF.

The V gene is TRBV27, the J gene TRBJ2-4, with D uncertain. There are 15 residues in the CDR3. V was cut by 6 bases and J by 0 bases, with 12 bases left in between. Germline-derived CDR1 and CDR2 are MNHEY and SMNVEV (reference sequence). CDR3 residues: CASSPRRQAKNIQYF. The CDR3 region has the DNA TGTGCCAGCAGCCCCAGGCGACAAGCCAAAAACATTCAGTACTTC.

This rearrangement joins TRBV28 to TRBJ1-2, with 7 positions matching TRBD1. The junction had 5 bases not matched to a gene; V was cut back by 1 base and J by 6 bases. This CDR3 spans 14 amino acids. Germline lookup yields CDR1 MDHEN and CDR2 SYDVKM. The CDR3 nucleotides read TGTGCCAGCAGTTTATTCGACAGGGACCATGGCTACACCTTC. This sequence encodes CASSLFDRDHGYTF.

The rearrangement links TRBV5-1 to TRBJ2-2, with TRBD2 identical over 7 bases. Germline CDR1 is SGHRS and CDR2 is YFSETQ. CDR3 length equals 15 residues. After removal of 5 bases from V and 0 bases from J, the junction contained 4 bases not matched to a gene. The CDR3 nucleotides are TGCGCCAGCAGAGCGGGACCGCCGAACACCGGGGAGCTGTTTTTT. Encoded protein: CASRAGPPNTGELFF. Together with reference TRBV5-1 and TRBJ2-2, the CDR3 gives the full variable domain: KAGVTQTPRYLIKTRGQQVTLSCSPISGHRSVSWYQQTPGQGLQFLFEYFSETQRNKGNFPGRFSGRQFSNSRSEMNVSTLELGDSALYLCASRAGPPNTGELFFGEGSRLTVL.

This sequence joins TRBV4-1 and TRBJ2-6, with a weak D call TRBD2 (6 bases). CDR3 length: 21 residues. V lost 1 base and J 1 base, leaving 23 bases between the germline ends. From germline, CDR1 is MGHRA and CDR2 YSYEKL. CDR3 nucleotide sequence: TGCGCCAGCAGCCAAGGAAATCGGGGGATCGAGGAACTGTCTGGGGCCAACGTCCTGACTTTC. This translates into CASSQGNRGIEELSGANVLTF.

CDR3 nucleotides: TGCAGCGTCAGGACAGGGAACACCGGGGAGCTGTTTTTT. Translated: CSVRTGNTGELFF. This chain uses TRBV29-1 with TRBJ2-2; 7 bases are shared with TRBD1. V lost 6 bases and J lost 1; bases outside the gene matches: 2. Germline values: CDR1 SQVTM, CDR2 ANQGSEA. The CDR3 is 13 residues long.

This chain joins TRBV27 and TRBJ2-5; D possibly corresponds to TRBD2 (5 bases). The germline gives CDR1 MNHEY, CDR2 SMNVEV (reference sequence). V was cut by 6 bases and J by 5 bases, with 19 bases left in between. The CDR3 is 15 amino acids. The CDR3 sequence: CASSHLSGVMETQYF. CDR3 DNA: TGTGCCAGCAGCCACTTGAGCGGTGTCATGGAGACCCAGTACTTC.

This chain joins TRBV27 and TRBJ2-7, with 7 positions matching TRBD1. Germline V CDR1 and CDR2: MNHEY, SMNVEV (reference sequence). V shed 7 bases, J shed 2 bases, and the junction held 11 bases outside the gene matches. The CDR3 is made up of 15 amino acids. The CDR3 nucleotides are TGTGCCAGCACCCCACTCGGAACAGGGGCCTACGAGCAGTACTTC. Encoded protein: CASTPLGTGAYEQYF.

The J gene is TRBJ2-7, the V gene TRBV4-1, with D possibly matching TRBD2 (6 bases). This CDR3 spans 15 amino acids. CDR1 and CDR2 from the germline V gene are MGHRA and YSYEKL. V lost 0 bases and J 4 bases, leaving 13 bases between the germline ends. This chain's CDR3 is CASSQEGSGEYEQYF. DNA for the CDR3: TGCGCCAGCAGCCAAGAGGGTAGCGGAGAATACGAGCAGTACTTC.

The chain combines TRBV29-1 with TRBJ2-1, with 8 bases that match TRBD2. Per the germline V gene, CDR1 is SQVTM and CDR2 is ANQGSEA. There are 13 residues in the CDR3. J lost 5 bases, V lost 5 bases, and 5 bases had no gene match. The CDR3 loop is CSVCVSGNNEQFF. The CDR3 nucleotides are TGCAGCGTTTGTGTTAGCGGGAACAATGAGCAGTTCTTC.

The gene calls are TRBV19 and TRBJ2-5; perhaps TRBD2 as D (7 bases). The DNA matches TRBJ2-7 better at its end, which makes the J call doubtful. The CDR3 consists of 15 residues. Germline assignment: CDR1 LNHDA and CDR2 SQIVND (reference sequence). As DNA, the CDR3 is TGTGCCAGTAGTTTCTCGTGGGGGGGCACCTACGAGCAGTACTTC. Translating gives CASSFSWGGTYEQYF.

The CDR3 reads CASSQSKQPPGEQYF. CDR3 DNA sequence: TGCGCCAGCAGTCAATCGAAACAGCCGCCTGGCGAGCAGTACTTC. V and J are TRBV23-1 and TRBJ2-7; the D is unclear. TRBV23-1 falls under the ORF class, with uncertain function. V gave up 0 bases and J gave up 6 bases, with 15 bases separating them. The CDR3 extends over 15 amino acids.

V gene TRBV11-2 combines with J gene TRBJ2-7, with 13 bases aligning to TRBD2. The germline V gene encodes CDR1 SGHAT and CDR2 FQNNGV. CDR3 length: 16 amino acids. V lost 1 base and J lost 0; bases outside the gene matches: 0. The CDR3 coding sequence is TGTGCCAGCAGCTTAGGGACTAGCGGGAGCTCCTACGAGCAGTACTTC. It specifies CASSLGTSGSSYEQYF. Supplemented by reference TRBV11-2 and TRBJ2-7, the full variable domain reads EAGVAQSPRYKIIEKRQSVAFWCNPISGHATLYWYQQILGQGPKLLIQFQNNGVVDDSQLPKDRFSAERLKGVDSTLKIQPAKLEDSAVYLCASSLGTSGSSYEQYFGPGTRLTVT.

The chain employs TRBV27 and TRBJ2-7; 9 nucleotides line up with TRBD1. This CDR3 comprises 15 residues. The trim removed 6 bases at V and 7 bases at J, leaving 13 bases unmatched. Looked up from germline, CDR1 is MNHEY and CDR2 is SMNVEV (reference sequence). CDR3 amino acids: CASRRDRDPLREQYF. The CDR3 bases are TGTGCCAGCAGGCGGGACAGGGACCCTCTAAGGGAGCAGTACTTC.

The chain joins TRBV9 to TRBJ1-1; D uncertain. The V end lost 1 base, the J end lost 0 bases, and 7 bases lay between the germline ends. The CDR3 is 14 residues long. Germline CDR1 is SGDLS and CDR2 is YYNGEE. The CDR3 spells CASSVTSMNTEAFF. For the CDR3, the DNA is TGTGCCAGCAGCGTAACCTCTATGAACACTGAAGCTTTCTTT.

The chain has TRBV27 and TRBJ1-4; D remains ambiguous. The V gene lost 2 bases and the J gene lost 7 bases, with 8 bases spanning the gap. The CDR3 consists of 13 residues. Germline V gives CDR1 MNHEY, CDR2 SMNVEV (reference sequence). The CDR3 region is CASSLMYGEKLFF. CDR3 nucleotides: TGTGCCAGCAGTTTAATGTACGGTGAAAAACTGTTTTTT.